A single sample gave rise to the 13 T cell receptor beta chains below, sequenced in a study of blood T cell repertoires in COVID-19. This table comes from immunoSEQ multiplex PCR, and its TCRdb copy is limited to in-frame clones, with some not included. Altogether 200,000 to 250,000 clones are present, about nine tenths being singletons, with the ten largest covering under 3.5%. Sequencing was carried out using peripheral blood. The origin of the receptors is a man aged 25 to 40 with COVID-19, enrolled during active disease.

The chain joins TRBV6-4 to TRBJ1-2, with TRBD1 identical over 11 bases. The germline V gene has CDR1 MRHNA and CDR2 SNTAGT. V dropped 4 bases and J dropped 7; count of bases not matched to a gene: 11. The CDR3 extends over 16 amino acids. The CDR3 loop is CASSALQGQGVAGYTF. The DNA of the CDR3 is TGTGCCAGCAGTGCCCTCCAGGGACAGGGGGTGGCTGGCTACACCTTC.

The rearrangement joins TRBV29-1 to TRBJ1-1; the match to TRBD1 covers 7 bases. The V gene's germline CDR1 is SQVTM and CDR2 ANQGSEA. The CDR3 consists of 14 residues. With V trimmed by 3 bases and J by 2 bases, 6 bases remained unmatched. Written as DNA, the CDR3 is TGCAGCGTTGACGGGACAGAACTTAACACTGAAGCTTTCTTT. As protein: CSVDGTELNTEAFF.

The chain has TRBV9 and TRBJ1-1; 9 bases are shared with TRBD1. J was trimmed by 4 bases and V by 2 bases; bases with no gene match: 3. CDR1 is SGDLS, CDR2 YYNGEE, per germline. This CDR3 is built from 14 residues. CDR3 region: CASSVRDRVTEAFF. CDR3 DNA: TGTGCCAGCAGCGTGCGGGACAGGGTCACTGAAGCTTTCTTT.

The chain couples TRBV6-5 to TRBJ2-7, with 7 bases lining up with TRBD1. Germline V gene sequence: CDR1 MNHEY, CDR2 SVGAGI. The V and J ends lost 8 bases and 3 bases, in that order; junction bases with no gene match: 1. The CDR3 length is 11 residues. CDR3 protein: CASSGGYEQYF. The DNA of the CDR3 is TGTGCCAGCTCAGGGGGCTACGAGCAGTACTTC.

V gene TRBV9 combines with J gene TRBJ2-3; 10 positions agree with TRBD2. The CDR3 length is 17 residues. V lost 0 bases to trimming and J lost 0 bases; unmatched junction nucleotides: 4. Germline-derived CDR1 and CDR2 are SGDLS and YYNGEE. The CDR3 nucleotides read TGTGCCAGCAGCGTAGTTTGGACTAGCGGTAGCACAGATACGCAGTATTTT. As protein: CASSVVWTSGSTDTQYF.

V usage is TRBV6-2 or TRBV6-3 and J usage is TRBJ1-2; TRBD1 matches at 8 bases. Germline V gives CDR1 MNHEY, CDR2 SVGEGT. This CDR3 contains 16 residues. V shed 5 bases and J 6 bases; nucleotides not matched to a gene: 14. The DNA for the CDR3 is TGTGCCAGCAGTCCGGACAGGGCCCCGGTCCTTAATGGCTACACCTTC. This sequence encodes CASSPDRAPVLNGYTF.

A single count supports this clone. V usage is TRBV4-3 and J usage is TRBJ1-2; possible D gene TRBD1, 5 bases. V was shortened by 0 bases and J by 7 bases, with 9 bases between the two germline ends. There are 13 residues in the CDR3. Germline lookup yields CDR1 LGHNA and CDR2 YSLEER. The CDR3 sequence is CASSQERGGGYTF. CDR3 bases: TGCGCCAGCAGCCAAGAACGCGGGGGTGGCTACACCTTC.

CDR3 sequence (DNA): TGTGCCAGTAACGATCAGGGGGCAGATCGAGGCTACACCTTC. Amino acids: CASNDQGADRGYTF. The chain recombines TRBV19 with TRBJ1-2; 8 bases agree with TRBD1. The junction had 12 bases not matched to a gene; V was cut back by 7 bases and J by 8 bases. The length of the CDR3 is 14 residues. Germline assignment: CDR1 LNHDA and CDR2 SQIVND (reference sequence).

The chain combines TRBV11-1 with TRBJ2-5; TRBD1 matches 8 bases. The CDR3 contains 16 residues. Germline lookup yields CDR1 SGHAT and CDR2 FQDESV (reference sequence). Germline trimming cut 5 bases from V and 0 bases from J; bases unmatched to any gene: 8. The CDR3 here is CASSLWTGRYQETQYF. CDR3 nucleotide sequence: TGTGCCAGCAGCCTTTGGACAGGGCGATACCAAGAGACCCAGTACTTC.

The genes are TRBV6-6 and TRBJ2-7, with TRBD2 matching 11 bases. Looked up from germline, CDR1 is MNHNY and CDR2 is SVGAGI (reference sequence). The CDR3 has 15 amino acids. The J segment lost 2 bases and the V segment lost 5 bases, leaving 5 bases of the junction unmatched. The CDR3 bases are TGTGCCAGCAGTACGACTAGCGGGGTACCCTACGAGCAGTACTTC. This codes for CASSTTSGVPYEQYF.

V and J are TRBV12-3 or TRBV12-4 and TRBJ2-1; D uncertain. This CDR3 comprises 13 residues. Between the trimmed V and J ends, which lost 7 bases and 4 bases, there was a span of 11 bases. CDR3 loop: CASTTAGYNEQFF. As DNA, the CDR3 is TGTGCCAGCACCACCGCAGGTTACAATGAGCAGTTCTTC.

V gene TRBV6-4 combines with J gene TRBJ2-7; D unresolved. V lost 4 bases and J 2 bases, leaving 12 bases between the germline ends. The germline V gene has CDR1 MRHNA and CDR2 SNTAGT. The length of the CDR3 is 14 residues. The CDR3 DNA follows: TGTGCCAGCAGTGTCCGAGGCTCAGCCTACGAGCAGTACTTC. It is translated as CASSVRGSAYEQYF.

CDR3 residues: CASSYLTPAGEQFF. In DNA form, the CDR3 reads TGTGCCAGCAGCTATCTAACTCCCGCCGGTGAGCAGTTCTTC. The rearrangement uses TRBV7-3 and TRBJ2-1; D remains ambiguous. Trimming left V 4 bases short and J 9 bases short, with 16 bases between. The CDR3 is 14 amino acids. Germline CDR1 reads SGHTA; CDR2 reads FQGTGA.